A single sample gave rise to the 27 T cell receptor beta chains below, sequenced in a study of vaccination effects on CD4 cells after COVID-19. Peptide-pool stimulation followed by sequencing identified expanded antigen-specific CD4+ clonotypes in the ViraFEST assay. Having been cultured for ten to eleven days, the cells underwent CD4+ T cell isolation. Having tested negative for nucleocapsid antibodies, the vaccine recipients showed no prior SARS-CoV-2 infection. What these receptors recognize is not known. Using immunoSEQ multiplex PCR, the repertoire was profiled, and TCRdb retains in-frame clones only, with some absent. Here the sample spans around 28,000 clones, about 80% being singletons. Sequences were derived from CD4+ T cells from PBMCs cultured with SARS-CoV-2 spike peptides, sampled before COVID-19 vaccination. The source is a human donor who received a COVID-19 vaccine.

This clone was counted between two and nine times. The rearrangement uses TRBV3-1 (or the pseudogene TRBV3-2) and TRBJ2-7, with a tentative D call TRBD2 (5 bases). With 5 bases removed from V and 4 bases from J, the gap between germline ends came to 15 bases. The CDR3 is 14 amino acids. The germline CDR1 and CDR2 sequences are LGHDT and YNNKEL (reference sequence). In DNA form, the CDR3 reads TGTGCCAGCAGCGACACTAGTGCCTTTTACGAGCAGTACTTC. Amino acids: CASSDTSAFYEQYF.

The CDR3 bases are TGCAGTGCTAGTGCAGGGACCCCCTACGAGCAGTACTTC. This translates into CSASAGTPYEQYF. The chain has TRBV20-1 and TRBJ2-7; D tentatively reads TRBD1 or TRBD2 (5 bases each). CDR3 length: 13 amino acids. V gave up 3 bases and J gave up 2 bases, with 11 bases separating them. Germline loops: CDR1 DFQATT, CDR2 SNEGSKA (reference sequence).

J is TRBJ2-7 and V is TRBV6-5, with TRBD2 identical over 11 bases. Trimming cost V 11 bases and J 3 bases; bases outside gene matches: 9. CDR3 length: 14 residues. The germline V gene has CDR1 MNHEY and CDR2 SVGAGI. CDR3 protein: CAVTGTSGIYEQYF. In DNA, the CDR3 is TGTGCCGTGACTGGGACTAGCGGTATCTACGAGCAGTACTTC.

The chain couples TRBV6-2 or TRBV6-3 to TRBJ2-3; tentatively, D is TRBD1 or TRBD2 (5 bases each). Germline values: CDR1 MNHEY, CDR2 SVGEGT. With 4 bases removed from V and 1 base from J, the gap between germline ends came to 9 bases. The CDR3 has 14 amino acids. DNA of the CDR3: TGTGCCAGCAGTTCGCGAGGGGGCACAGATACGCAGTATTTT. Translation: CASSSRGGTDTQYF.

V and J are TRBV3-1 (or the pseudogene TRBV3-2) and TRBJ2-7; TRBD2 aligns across 9 bases. Losses at the gene ends were 1 base for V and 5 bases for J; bases not matched to a gene: 9. The V gene's germline CDR1 is LGHDT and CDR2 YNNKEL (reference sequence). The CDR3 is 16 residues long. The CDR3 DNA sequence: TGTGCCAGCAGCCAAGCTACCGGGACTAGCAGCCACGAGCAGTACTTC. Its translation: CASSQATGTSSHEQYF.

This rearrangement joins TRBV7-2 to TRBJ1-2; TRBD1 matches 7 bases. V lost 1 base, J lost 0 bases, and 11 bases stayed unmatched. The CDR3 totals 18 residues. CDR1 and CDR2 (germline): SGHTA, FQGNSA. The CDR3 here is CASSLGHAGGISNYGYTF. For the CDR3, the DNA is TGTGCCAGCAGCTTAGGCCACGCAGGGGGAATTTCTAACTATGGCTACACCTTC.

V and J are TRBV19 and TRBJ2-1; no clear D gene. The V end lost 4 bases, the J end lost 9 bases, and 16 bases lay between the germline ends. The CDR3 totals 14 residues. Germline lookup yields CDR1 LNHDA and CDR2 SQIVND (reference sequence). The CDR3 loop is CASSTPGAPVEQFF. The CDR3 DNA follows: TGTGCCAGTAGTACCCCCGGCGCCCCGGTTGAGCAGTTCTTC.

This clone ranks as medium-sized. The genes are TRBV27 and TRBJ2-7; 9 bases match TRBD2. The CDR3 extends over 13 amino acids. The V and J ends lost 6 bases and 3 bases, in that order; junction bases with no gene match: 3. Per the germline V gene, CDR1 is MNHEY and CDR2 is SMNVEV (reference sequence). The CDR3 protein is CASRASGVYEQYF. DNA for the CDR3: TGTGCCAGCAGGGCTAGCGGGGTCTACGAGCAGTACTTC.

The rearrangement links TRBV5-1 to TRBJ2-4; possible D gene TRBD2, 6 bases. Germline V gene sequence: CDR1 SGHRS, CDR2 YFSETQ. The CDR3 sequence is 14 residues long. V lost 0 bases, J lost 7 bases, and 11 bases lay in between. The CDR3 region has the DNA TGCGCCAGCAGCTTGGGTGGGAGGAAGAACATTCAGTACTTC. Protein sequence: CASSLGGRKNIQYF. The full variable domain, with the rest looked up from reference TRBV5-1 and TRBJ2-4, is KAGVTQTPRYLIKTRGQQVTLSCSPISGHRSVSWYQQTPGQGLQFLFEYFSETQRNKGNFPGRFSGRQFSNSRSEMNVSTLELGDSALYLCASSLGGRKNIQYFGAGTRLSVL.

The chain has TRBV27 and TRBJ2-3, with D perhaps matching TRBD1 (6 bases). V dropped 2 bases and J dropped 1 base, with 13 bases sitting between them. The germline V gene has CDR1 MNHEY and CDR2 SMNVEV (reference sequence). CDR3 length: 16 residues. CDR3 residues: CASSLRVTGRTDTQYF. The CDR3 DNA sequence: TGTGCCAGCAGTTTAAGGGTGACAGGCCGCACAGATACGCAGTATTTT.

The chain joins TRBV23-1 to TRBJ1-2; D unresolved. TRBV23-1 belongs to the ORF category, with a function that is uncertain. CDR3 length: 15 residues. V was clipped by 7 bases and J by 1 base, with 16 bases between them. The CDR3 is CASTHSRTRNYGYTF. DNA for the CDR3: TGCGCCAGCACACATTCCCGGACGCGTAACTATGGCTACACCTTC.

The chain carries TRBV4-2 and TRBJ2-7, with D possibly matching TRBD2 (5 bases). V was cut by 0 bases and J by 2 bases, with 8 bases left in between. The CDR3 has 14 amino acids. The germline V gene has CDR1 LGHNA and CDR2 YNFKEQ. CDR3 sequence: CASSQDQRTYEQYF. DNA for the CDR3: TGTGCCAGCAGCCAAGATCAGCGGACCTACGAGCAGTACTTC.

This clone appeared a few times. CDR3 nucleotide sequence: TGTGCCAGCAGCCAAGTTAGGGGGACCGAGCAGTACTTC. Encoded protein: CASSQVRGTEQYF. The J gene is TRBJ2-7, the V gene TRBV3-1 (or the pseudogene TRBV3-2); D possibly corresponds to TRBD1 (6 bases). Germline V gene sequence: CDR1 LGHDT, CDR2 YNNKEL (reference sequence). CDR3 size: 13 residues. Trimming stripped 1 base from V and 6 bases from J, with 10 bases between.

This sequence joins TRBV15 and TRBJ2-3; D unclear. Germline V lookup: CDR1 LNHNV, CDR2 YYDKDF (reference sequence). The ends were cut back, 2 bases at V and 6 bases at J, with 3 bases in the middle. The CDR3 sequence is 11 residues long. CDR3 nucleotide sequence: TGTGCCACCAGCAGAACGGATACGCAGTATTTT. The encoded protein is CATSRTDTQYF. Complete variable domain (other parts from reference TRBV15 and TRBJ2-3): DAMVIQNPRYQVTQFGKPVTLSCSQTLNHNVMYWYQQKSSQAPKLLFHYYDKDFNNEADTPDNFQSRRPNTSFCFLDIRSPGLGDTAMYLCATSRTDTQYFGPGTRLTVL.

This clone was recorded a few times. V is TRBV24-1 and J is TRBJ1-1; a weak D match, TRBD1 (5 bases). Germline CDR1 reads KGHDR; CDR2 reads SFDVKD. Between the trimmed V and J ends, which lost 4 bases and 7 bases, there was a span of 12 bases. The CDR3 is 13 amino acids. CDR3 sequence: CATSDPEGLEAFF. The CDR3, as DNA: TGTGCCACCAGTGACCCCGAGGGACTTGAAGCTTTCTTT.

This clone was found once. The chain carries TRBV4-2 and TRBJ2-7, with D possibly TRBD1 on 5 matching bases. CDR3 size: 15 residues. Trimming took off 0 bases at V and 2 bases at J, with 11 bases between the two ends. Germline CDR1 reads LGHNA; CDR2 reads YNFKEQ. CDR3 coding DNA: TGTGCCAGCAGCCAAGATCTCGGCAGGGCCTACGAGCAGTACTTC. This encodes CASSQDLGRAYEQYF.

The rearrangement uses TRBV30 and TRBJ2-7, with 9 bases fitting TRBD1. This CDR3 has 14 residues. CDR1 and CDR2 from the germline V gene are GTSNPN and SVGIG (reference sequence). Germline trimming cut 4 bases from V and 3 bases from J; bases unmatched to any gene: 7. The CDR3 DNA is TGTGCCTGGATCGAGACAGGGGGTTTCTACGAGCAGTACTTC. Translating gives CAWIETGGFYEQYF.

This chain uses TRBV28 with TRBJ1-2; D ambiguous. CDR1 MDHEN and CDR2 SYDVKM come from the germline V gene. This CDR3 region has 12 residues. Trimming took 5 bases from V and 4 from J, leaving 8 bases between them. CDR3 nucleotide sequence: TGTGCCAGCAGTCCGACGGGCTATGGCTACACCTTC. Its translation: CASSPTGYGYTF.

DNA of the CDR3: TGCGCCAGCAGCCAACCTAGGACAGGGAATGGCTACACCTTC. Encoded protein: CASSQPRTGNGYTF. This chain connects TRBV4-1 to TRBJ1-2, with 8 bases identical to TRBD1. Germline V CDR1 and CDR2: MGHRA, YSYEKL. This CDR3 has 14 residues. The J segment lost 6 bases and the V segment lost 2 bases, leaving 5 bases of the junction unmatched.

There are a few counts of this clone. The chain uses TRBV19 and TRBJ1-1; D unresolved. Germline V lookup: CDR1 LNHDA, CDR2 SQIVND (reference sequence). This CDR3 region has 15 residues. V shed 3 bases and J shed 0 bases, with 11 bases lying between them. The CDR3 DNA reads TGTGCCAGTAGTATCGGAGGATCCATGAACACTGAAGCTTTCTTT. As protein: CASSIGGSMNTEAFF.

This chain joins TRBV2 and TRBJ1-5; D gene unclear. The germline gives CDR1 SNHLY, CDR2 FYNNEI. The CDR3 sequence is 14 residues long. V was trimmed by 3 bases and J by 0 bases, leaving 6 bases between them. The DNA of the CDR3 is TGTGCCAGCAGTGATGGCACTAGCAATCAGCCCCAGCATTTT. This encodes CASSDGTSNQPQHF.

The chain uses TRBV6-6 and TRBJ1-2, with unresolved D. The CDR3 length is 11 residues. The V gene lost 2 bases and the J gene lost 8 bases, with 6 bases spanning the gap. Germline loops: CDR1 MNHNY, CDR2 SVGAGI (reference sequence). The CDR3 nucleotides are TGTGCCAGCAGTTACAGCTGGGGCTACACCTTC. Translating it yields CASSYSWGYTF.

V gene TRBV11-2 combines with J gene TRBJ2-1; D possibly uses TRBD1 or TRBD2 (5 bases each). The CDR3 spans 14 residues. The V gene lost 3 bases and the J gene lost 5 bases, with 11 bases spanning the gap. Germline CDR1 and CDR2: SGHAT and FQNNGV. CDR3 protein: CASSFRDENNEQFF. The CDR3 DNA follows: TGTGCCAGCAGCTTCCGGGACGAAAACAATGAGCAGTTCTTC.

The chain recombines TRBV27 with TRBJ2-2; 7 nucleotides line up with TRBD2. Germline V lookup: CDR1 MNHEY, CDR2 SMNVEV (reference sequence). With V trimmed by 3 bases and J by 2 bases, 12 bases remained unmatched. This CDR3 is 18 amino acids long. The CDR3 DNA reads as TGTGCCAGCAGTTTCCCGACCTCGGGGGGTTTTAACACCGGGGAGCTGTTTTTT. Protein sequence: CASSFPTSGGFNTGELFF.

The chain has TRBV4-3 and TRBJ1-2, with D hard to call. The CDR3 extends over 17 amino acids. The V and J ends lost 0 bases and 3 bases respectively, with 17 bases between them. The V gene's germline CDR1 is LGHNA and CDR2 YSLEER. The CDR3 is CASSQEGANGMDYGYTF. CDR3 coding DNA: TGCGCCAGCAGCCAAGAGGGCGCCAACGGAATGGACTATGGCTACACCTTC.

The rearrangement uses TRBV7-2 and TRBJ2-1; possible D gene TRBD2, 6 bases. V lost 1 base and J 4 bases, leaving 14 bases between the germline ends. From germline, CDR1 is SGHTA and CDR2 FQGNSA. CDR3 length: 16 residues. The CDR3 DNA reads TGTGCCAGCAGCTTAGGGGGGACTGCCCGTTACAATGAGCAGTTCTTC. It codes for CASSLGGTARYNEQFF. The full variable domain, in which reference TRBV7-2 and TRBJ2-1 provide the parts outside the CDR3, is GAGVSQSPSNKVTEKGKDVELRCDPISGHTALYWYRQSLGQGLEFLIYFQGNSAPDKSGLPSDRFSAERTGGSVSTLTIQRTQQEDSAVYLCASSLGGTARYNEQFFGPGTRLTVL.

The chain is built from TRBV28 and TRBJ1-5, with D uncertain. The V end lost 0 bases, the J end lost 0 bases, and 9 bases lay between the germline ends. Germline CDR1 is MDHEN and CDR2 is SYDVKM. The CDR3 loop spans 16 amino acids. The CDR3 DNA follows: TGTGCCAGCAGTTTATGGTCAGAATATAGCAATCAGCCCCAGCATTTT. This codes for CASSLWSEYSNQPQHF.